Listed below are T cell receptor beta chains from one sample, sequenced in a study of T cell responses to AZD1222 COVID-19 vaccine. Profiling relied on immunoSEQ multiplex PCR, and the TCRdb table lists in-frame clones only, not all of them. Of 100,000 to 130,000 clones in the sample, roughly 89% were seen once. The starting material was peripheral blood, obtained on day 0 of MenACWY control vaccination. These receptors originate from an adult in good health. Both conserved end residues are part of each CDR3.

TRBV18 | CASSRQGENEKLFF
TRBV30 | CAWLAGGTDTQYF
TRBV7-2 | CASTQGLAGGFGELFF
TRBV5-1 | CASSLRSGGTEAFF
TRBV29-1 | CSVEARQGTEAFF
TRBV5-6 | CASSFSRPGPNYGYTF
TRBV4-1 | CASSTQGLGYEQYF
TRBV5-6 | CASSLGVGYTF
TRBV6-5 | CASRQGANTGELFF
TRBV11-3 | CASSKGLRGGQEQYF
TRBV6-1 | CASSEAPRGPYSNQPQHF
TRBV6-2/TRBV6-3 | CASSSTGSGHTEAFF
TRBV16 | CASSQMGGENTEAFF
TRBV7-8 | CASSLGRNTGELFF
TRBV2 | CASSDGAGSIQETQYF
TRBV5-6 | CASSLGVEAFF
TRBV5-4 | CASSPDGNYGYTF
TRBV4-1 | CASSQVGVVAQAFF
TRBV6-5 | CATGGGLGTEAFF
TRBV19 | CASSIPGTVLYGYTF
TRBV9 | CASSVAGGADTQYF
TRBV7-9 | CASSPTGATKAGELFF
TRBV3-1/TRBV3-2 | CASSPTGGGVGNQPQHF
TRBV19 | CASKASPTDTQYF
TRBV7-2 | CASSLVTNEKLFF
TRBV6-4 | CASSDRTGDGYTF
TRBV4-3 | CASSQGRPNTIYF
TRBV12-3/TRBV12-4 | CASSLHNNEQFF
TRBV18 | CASSRGDQETQYF
TRBV5-4 | CASSLGLQGNSYGYTF
TRBV11-1 | CASSAGQQETQYF
TRBV3-1/TRBV3-2 | CASSQEGGELFF
TRBV19 | CASSTDRLSQPQHF
TRBV9 | CASSVGGGMRNTIYF
TRBV9 | CASSGDPRGNEQFF
TRBV11-1 | CASGTETGNTIYF
TRBV7-9 | CASRSVGPDGSYGYTF
TRBV19 | CASTGTANTGELFF
TRBV28 | CASSFRGNRLFF
TRBV5-1 | CASSLGTGGAKNIQYF
TRBV10-3 | CAISRGLTEAFF
TRBV5-6 | CASSLGATRGTEAFF
TRBV7-3 | CASSQGSSSYNEQFF
TRBV5-6 | CASSWGTEAFF
TRBV7-9 | CASSLAGRGGNEQFF
TRBV12-5 | CASGLNLNTEAFF
TRBV12-5 | CASGSLTPGVANYGYTF
TRBV2 | CASRAEGTEAFF
TRBV7-2 | CASSLAPGLATDTQYF